This T cell receptor (beta chain) was obtained from a study of cytomegalovirus exposure and HLA in healthy donors. The PCR was carried out with 60 Vbeta primers and 13 Jbeta primers. TCRdb's table, derived via immunoSEQ multiplex PCR, lists solely in-frame clones and lacks some. This table holds about 100,000 clones, around 77% found once. This CDR3 region has 16 residues. J was trimmed by 5 bases and V by 5 bases; bases with no gene match: 9. Germline lookup yields CDR1 MNHEY and CDR2 SMNVEV (reference sequence). The source material was PBMCs. The J gene is TRBJ2-3, the V gene TRBV27; TRBD2 agrees at 11 bases. The source of this sequence is a male donor in good health and CMV-seronegative. CDR3 protein: CASSPETSGERDTQYF. The CDR3, as DNA: TGTGCCAGCAGTCCCGAGACTAGCGGGGAAAGAGATACGCAGTATTTT.